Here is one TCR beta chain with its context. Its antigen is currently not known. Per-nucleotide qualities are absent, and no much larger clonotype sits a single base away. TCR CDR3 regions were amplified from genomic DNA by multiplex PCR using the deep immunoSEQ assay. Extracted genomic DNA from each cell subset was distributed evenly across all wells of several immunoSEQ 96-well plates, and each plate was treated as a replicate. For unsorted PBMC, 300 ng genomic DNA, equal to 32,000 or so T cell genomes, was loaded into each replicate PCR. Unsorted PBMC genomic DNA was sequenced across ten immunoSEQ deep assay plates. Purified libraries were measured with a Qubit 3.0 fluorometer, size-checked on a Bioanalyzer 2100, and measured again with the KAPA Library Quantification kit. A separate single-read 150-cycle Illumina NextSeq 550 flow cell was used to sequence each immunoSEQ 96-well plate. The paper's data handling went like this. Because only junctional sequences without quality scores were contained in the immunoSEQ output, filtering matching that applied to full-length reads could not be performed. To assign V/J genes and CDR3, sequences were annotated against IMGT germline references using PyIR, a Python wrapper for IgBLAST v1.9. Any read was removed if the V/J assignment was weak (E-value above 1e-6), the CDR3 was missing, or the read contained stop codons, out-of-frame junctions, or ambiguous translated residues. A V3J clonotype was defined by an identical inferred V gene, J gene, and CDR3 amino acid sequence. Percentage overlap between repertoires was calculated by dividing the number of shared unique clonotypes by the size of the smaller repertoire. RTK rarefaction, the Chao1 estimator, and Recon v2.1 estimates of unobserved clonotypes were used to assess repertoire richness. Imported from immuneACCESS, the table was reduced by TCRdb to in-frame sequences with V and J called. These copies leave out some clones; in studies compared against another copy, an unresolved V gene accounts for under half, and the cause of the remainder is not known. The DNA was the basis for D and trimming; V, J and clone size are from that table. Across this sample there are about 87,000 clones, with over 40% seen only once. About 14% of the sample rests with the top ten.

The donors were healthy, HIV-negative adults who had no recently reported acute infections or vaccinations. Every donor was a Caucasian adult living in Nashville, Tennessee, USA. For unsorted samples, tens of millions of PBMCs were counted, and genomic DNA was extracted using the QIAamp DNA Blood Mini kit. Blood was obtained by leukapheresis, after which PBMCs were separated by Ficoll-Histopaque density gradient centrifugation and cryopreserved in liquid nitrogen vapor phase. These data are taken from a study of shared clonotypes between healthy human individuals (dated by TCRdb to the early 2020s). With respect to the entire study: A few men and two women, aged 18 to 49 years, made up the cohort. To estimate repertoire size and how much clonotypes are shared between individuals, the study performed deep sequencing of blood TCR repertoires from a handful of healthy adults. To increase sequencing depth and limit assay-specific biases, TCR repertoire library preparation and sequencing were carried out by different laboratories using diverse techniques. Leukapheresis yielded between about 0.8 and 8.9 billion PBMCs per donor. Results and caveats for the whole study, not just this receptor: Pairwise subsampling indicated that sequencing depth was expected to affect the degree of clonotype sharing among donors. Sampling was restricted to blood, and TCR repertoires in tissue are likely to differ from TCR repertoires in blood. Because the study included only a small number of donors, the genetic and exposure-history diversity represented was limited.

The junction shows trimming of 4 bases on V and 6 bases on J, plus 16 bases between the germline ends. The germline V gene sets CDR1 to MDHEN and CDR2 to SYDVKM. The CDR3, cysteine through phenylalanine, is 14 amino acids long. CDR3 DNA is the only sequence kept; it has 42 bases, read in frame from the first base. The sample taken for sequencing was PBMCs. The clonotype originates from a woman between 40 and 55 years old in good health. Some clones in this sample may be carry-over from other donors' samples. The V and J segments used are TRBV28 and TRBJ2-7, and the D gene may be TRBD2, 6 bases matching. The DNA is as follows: TGTGCCAGCAGTTCACCCGGTGGGGGGAGCGAGCAGTACTTC. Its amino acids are CASSSPGGGSEQYF. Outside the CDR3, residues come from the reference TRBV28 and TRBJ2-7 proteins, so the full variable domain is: DVKVTQSSRYLVKRTGEKVFLECVQDMDHENMFWYRQDPGLGLRLIYFSYDVKMKEKGDIPEGYSVSREKKERFSLILESASTNQTSMYLCASSSPGGGSEQYFGPGTRLTVT.